This T cell receptor beta chain was identified in a study of shared clonotypes between healthy human individuals. The data were produced by immunoSEQ multiplex PCR, yet TCRdb's version contains in-frame clones alone and is incomplete. The table has 1 million to 1.2 million clones, about 72% seen once. This clone was seen a handful of times. The V gene lost 8 bases and the J gene lost 6 bases, with 8 bases spanning the gap. The germline V gene has CDR1 MNHEY and CDR2 SVGAGI. This CDR3 region has 11 residues. The sequence was collected from a man between 18 and 35 years old in good health. Some clones in this sample may be carry-over from other donors' samples. The chain links TRBV6-5 to TRBJ1-3; no firm D call. Sequenced material: memory CD4+ T cells from PBMCs. Stated subset: CD45RA-negative fraction. CDR3 amino acids: CASHSSNTIYF. For the CDR3, the DNA is TGTGCCAGCCACTCCTCAAACACCATATATTTT.